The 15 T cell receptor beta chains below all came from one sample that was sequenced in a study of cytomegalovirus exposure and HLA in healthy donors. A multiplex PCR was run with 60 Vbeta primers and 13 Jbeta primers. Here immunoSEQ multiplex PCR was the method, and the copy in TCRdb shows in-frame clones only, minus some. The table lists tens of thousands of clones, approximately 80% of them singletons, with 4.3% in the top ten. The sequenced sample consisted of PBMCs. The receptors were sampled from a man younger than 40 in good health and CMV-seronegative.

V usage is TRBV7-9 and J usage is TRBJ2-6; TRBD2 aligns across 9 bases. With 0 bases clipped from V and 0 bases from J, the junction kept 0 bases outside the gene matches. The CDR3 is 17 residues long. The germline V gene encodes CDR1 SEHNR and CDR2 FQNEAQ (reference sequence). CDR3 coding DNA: TGTGCCAGCAGCTTAGCGACTAGCGGCTCTGGGGCCAACGTCCTGACTTTC. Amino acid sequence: CASSLATSGSGANVLTF.

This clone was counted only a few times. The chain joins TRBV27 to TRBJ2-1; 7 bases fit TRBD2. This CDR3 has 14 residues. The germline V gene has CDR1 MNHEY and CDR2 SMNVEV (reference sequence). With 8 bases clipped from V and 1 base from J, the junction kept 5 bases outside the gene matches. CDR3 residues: CASAVGGSYNEQFF. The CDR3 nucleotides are TGTGCCAGCGCAGTGGGGGGGTCCTACAATGAGCAGTTCTTC.

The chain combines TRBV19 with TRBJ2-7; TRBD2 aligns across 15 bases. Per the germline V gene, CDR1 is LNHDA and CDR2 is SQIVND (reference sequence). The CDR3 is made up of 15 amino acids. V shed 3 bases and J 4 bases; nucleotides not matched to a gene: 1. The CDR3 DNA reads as TGTGCCAGTAGTATTGGGACTAGCGGGAGGTACGAGCAGTACTTC. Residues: CASSIGTSGRYEQYF.

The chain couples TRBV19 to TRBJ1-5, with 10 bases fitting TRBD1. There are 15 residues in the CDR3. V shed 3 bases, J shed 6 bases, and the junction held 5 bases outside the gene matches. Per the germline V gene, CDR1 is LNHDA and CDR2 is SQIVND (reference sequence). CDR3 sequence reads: CASSMETGGPQPQHF. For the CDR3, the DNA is TGTGCCAGTAGTATGGAGACAGGGGGCCCTCAGCCCCAGCATTTT.

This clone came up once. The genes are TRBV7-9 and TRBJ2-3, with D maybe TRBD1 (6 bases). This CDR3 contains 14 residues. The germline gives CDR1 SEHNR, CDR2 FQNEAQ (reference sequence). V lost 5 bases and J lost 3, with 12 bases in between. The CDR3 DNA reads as TGTGCCAGCAGCCCAAAAGGACAGACAGATACGCAGTATTTT. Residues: CASSPKGQTDTQYF. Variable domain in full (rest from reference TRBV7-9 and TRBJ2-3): DTGVSQNPRHKITKRGQNVTFRCDPISEHNRLYWYRQTLGQGPEFLTYFQNEAQLEKSRLLSDRFSAERPKGSFSTLEIQRTEQGDSAMYLCASSPKGQTDTQYFGPGTRLTVL.

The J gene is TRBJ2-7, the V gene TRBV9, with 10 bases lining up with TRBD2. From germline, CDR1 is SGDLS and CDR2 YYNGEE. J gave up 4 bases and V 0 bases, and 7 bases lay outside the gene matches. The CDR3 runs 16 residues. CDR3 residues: CASSVGGTSELYEQYF. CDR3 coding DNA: TGTGCCAGCAGCGTAGGCGGGACTAGCGAACTATACGAGCAGTACTTC.

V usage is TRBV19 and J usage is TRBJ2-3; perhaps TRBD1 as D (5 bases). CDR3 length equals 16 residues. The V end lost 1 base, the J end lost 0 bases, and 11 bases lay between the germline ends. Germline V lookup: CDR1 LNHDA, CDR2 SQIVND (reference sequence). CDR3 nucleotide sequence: TGTGCCAGTAGTATAGGTGACAGCCCTAGCACAGATACGCAGTATTTT. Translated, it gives CASSIGDSPSTDTQYF.

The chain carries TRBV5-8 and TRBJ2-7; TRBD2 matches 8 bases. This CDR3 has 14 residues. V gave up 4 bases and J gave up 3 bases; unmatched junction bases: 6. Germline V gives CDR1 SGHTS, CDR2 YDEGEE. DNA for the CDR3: TGTGCCAGCAGCCCCGGGGGGGGAGGCTACGAGCAGTACTTC. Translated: CASSPGGGGYEQYF.

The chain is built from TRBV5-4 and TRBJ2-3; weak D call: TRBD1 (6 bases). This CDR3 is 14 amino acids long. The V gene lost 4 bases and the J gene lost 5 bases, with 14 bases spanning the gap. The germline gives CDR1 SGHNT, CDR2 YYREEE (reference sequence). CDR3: CASSTRQEGDTQYF. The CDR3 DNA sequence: TGTGCCAGCAGCACAAGACAGGAAGGAGATACGCAGTATTTT.

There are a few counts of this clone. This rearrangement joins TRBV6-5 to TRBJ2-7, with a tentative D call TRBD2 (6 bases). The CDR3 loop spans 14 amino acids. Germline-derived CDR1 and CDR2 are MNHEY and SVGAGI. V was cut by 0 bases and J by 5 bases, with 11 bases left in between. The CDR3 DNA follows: TGTGCCAGCAGTTACTCGGGGGAGGTCCACGAGCAGTACTTC. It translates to CASSYSGEVHEQYF.

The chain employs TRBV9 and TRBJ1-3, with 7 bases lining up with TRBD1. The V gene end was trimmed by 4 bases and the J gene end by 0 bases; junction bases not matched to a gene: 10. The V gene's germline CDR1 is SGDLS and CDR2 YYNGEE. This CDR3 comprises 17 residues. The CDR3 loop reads CASSPLGQTVSGNTIYF. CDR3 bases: TGTGCCAGCAGCCCCCTGGGACAGACCGTCTCTGGAAACACCATATATTTT.

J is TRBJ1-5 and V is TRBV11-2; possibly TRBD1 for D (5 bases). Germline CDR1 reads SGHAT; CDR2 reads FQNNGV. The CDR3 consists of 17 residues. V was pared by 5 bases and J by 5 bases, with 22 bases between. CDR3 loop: CASSPGPSRGTYQPQHF. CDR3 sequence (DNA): TGTGCCAGCAGCCCTGGACCCTCCCGAGGGACTTATCAGCCCCAGCATTTT.

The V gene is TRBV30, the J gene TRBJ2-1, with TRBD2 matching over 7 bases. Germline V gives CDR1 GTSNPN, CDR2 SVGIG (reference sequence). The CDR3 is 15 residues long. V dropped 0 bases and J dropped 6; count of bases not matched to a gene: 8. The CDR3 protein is CAWSVGAPGGNEQFF. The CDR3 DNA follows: TGTGCCTGGAGTGTTGGTGCCCCGGGGGGCAATGAGCAGTTCTTC. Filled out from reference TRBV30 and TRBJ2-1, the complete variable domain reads SQTIHQWPATLVQPVGSPLSLECTVEGTSNPNLYWYRQAAGRGLQLLFYSVGIGQISSEVPQNLSASRPQDRQFILSSKKLLLSDSGFYLCAWSVGAPGGNEQFFGPGTRLTVL.

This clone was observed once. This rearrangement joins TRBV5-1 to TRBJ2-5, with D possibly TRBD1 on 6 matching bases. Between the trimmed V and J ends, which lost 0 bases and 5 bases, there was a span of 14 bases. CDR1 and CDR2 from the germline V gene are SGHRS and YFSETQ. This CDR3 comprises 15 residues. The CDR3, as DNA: TGCGCCAGCAGCTTGGGGTCAGGGGATGGGGAGACCCAGTACTTC. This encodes CASSLGSGDGETQYF.

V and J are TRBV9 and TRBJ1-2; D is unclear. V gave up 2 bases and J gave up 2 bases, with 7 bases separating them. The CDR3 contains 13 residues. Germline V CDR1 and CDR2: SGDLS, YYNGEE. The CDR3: CASSVEQNYGYTF. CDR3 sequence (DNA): TGTGCCAGCAGCGTGGAACAGAACTATGGCTACACCTTC.